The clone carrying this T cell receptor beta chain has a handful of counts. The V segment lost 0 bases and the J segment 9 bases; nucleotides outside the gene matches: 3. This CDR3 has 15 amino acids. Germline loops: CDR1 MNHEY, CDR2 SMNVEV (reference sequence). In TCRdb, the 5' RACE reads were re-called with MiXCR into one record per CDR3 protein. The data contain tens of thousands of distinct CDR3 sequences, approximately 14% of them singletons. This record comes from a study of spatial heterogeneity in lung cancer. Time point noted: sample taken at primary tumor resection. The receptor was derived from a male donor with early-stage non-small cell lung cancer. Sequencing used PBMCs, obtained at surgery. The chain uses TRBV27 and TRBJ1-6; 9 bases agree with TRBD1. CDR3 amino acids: CASSLSGTGISPLHF. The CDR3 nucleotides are TGTGCCAGCAGTTTATCCGGGACAGGGATTTCACCCCTCCACTTT.